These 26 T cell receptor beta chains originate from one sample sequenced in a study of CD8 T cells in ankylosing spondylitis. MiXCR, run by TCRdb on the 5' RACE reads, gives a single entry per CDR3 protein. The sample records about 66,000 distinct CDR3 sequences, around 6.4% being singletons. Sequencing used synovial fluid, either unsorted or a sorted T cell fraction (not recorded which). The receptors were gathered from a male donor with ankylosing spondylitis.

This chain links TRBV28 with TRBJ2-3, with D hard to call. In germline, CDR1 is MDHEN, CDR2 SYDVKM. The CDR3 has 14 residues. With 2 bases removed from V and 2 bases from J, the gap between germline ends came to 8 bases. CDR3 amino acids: CASSLTFPTDTQYF. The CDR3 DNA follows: TGTGCCAGCAGTTTAACTTTCCCCACAGATACGCAGTATTTT. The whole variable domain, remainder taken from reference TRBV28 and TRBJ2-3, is DVKVTQSSRYLVKRTGEKVFLECVQDMDHENMFWYRQDPGLGLRLIYFSYDVKMKEKGDIPEGYSVSREKKERFSLILESASTNQTSMYLCASSLTFPTDTQYFGPGTRLTVL.

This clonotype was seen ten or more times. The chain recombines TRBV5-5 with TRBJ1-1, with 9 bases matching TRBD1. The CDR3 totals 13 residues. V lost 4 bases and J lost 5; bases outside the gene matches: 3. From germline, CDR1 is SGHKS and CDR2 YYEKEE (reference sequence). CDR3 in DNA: TGTGCCAGCAGCACCGGGACAGGGACTGAAGCTTTCTTT. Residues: CASSTGTGTEAFF.

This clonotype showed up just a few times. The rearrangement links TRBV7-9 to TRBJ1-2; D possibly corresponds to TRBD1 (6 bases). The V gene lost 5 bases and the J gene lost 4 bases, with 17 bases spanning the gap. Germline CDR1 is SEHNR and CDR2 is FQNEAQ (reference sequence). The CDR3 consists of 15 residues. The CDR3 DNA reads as TGTGCCAGCAGCCACAGGGCGCCAGTGGGCTATGGCTACACCTTC. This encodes CASSHRAPVGYGYTF.

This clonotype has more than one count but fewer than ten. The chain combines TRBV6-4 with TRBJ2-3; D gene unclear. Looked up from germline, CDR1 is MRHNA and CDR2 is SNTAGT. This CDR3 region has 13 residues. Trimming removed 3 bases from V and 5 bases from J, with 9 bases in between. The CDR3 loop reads CASSERLLDTQYF. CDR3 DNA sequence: TGTGCCAGCAGTGAAAGGCTCCTAGATACGCAGTATTTT.

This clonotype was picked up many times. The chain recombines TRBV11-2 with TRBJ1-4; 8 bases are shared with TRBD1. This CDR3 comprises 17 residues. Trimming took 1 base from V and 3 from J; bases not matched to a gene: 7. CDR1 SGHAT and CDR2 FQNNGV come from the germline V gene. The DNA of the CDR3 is TGTGCCAGCAGCTTAGGGACAGGGTTGTTCCCTAATGAAAAACTGTTTTTT. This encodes CASSLGTGLFPNEKLFF.

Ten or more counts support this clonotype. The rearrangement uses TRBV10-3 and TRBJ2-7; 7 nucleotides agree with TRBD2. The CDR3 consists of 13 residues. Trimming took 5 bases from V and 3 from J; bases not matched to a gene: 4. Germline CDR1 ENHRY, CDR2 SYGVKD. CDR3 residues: CAISLADHYEQYF. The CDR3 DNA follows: TGTGCCATCAGTCTAGCGGACCACTACGAGCAGTACTTC.

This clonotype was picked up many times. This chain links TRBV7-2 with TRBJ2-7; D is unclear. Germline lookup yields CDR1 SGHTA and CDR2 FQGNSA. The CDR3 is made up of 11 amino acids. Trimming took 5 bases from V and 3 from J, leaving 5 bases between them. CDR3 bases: TGTGCCAGCAGCAGGTACTACGAGCAGTACTTC. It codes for CASSRYYEQYF.

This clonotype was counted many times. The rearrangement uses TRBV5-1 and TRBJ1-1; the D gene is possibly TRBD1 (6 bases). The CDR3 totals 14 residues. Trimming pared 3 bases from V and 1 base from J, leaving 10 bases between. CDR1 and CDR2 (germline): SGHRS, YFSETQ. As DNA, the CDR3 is TGCGCCAGCAGCTCAGGGGAGAGGAACACTGAAGCTTTCTTT. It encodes CASSSGERNTEAFF.

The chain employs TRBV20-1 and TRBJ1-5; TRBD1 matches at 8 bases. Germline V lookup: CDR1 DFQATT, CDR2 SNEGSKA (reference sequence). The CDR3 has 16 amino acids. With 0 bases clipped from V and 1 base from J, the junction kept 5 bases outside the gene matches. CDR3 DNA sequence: TGCAGTGCTAGAGATGCAGGGGGCCGGAGCAATCAGCCCCAGCATTTT. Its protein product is CSARDAGGRSNQPQHF.

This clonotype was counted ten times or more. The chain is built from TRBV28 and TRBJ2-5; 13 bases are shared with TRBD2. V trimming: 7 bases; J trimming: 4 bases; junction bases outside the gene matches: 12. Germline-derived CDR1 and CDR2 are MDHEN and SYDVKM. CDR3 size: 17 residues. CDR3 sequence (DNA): TGTGCCAGCAATCCCACTAGCGGGAGGGGCAGCGGAGAGACCCAGTACTTC. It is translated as CASNPTSGRGSGETQYF. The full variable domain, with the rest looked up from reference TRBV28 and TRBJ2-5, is DVKVTQSSRYLVKRTGEKVFLECVQDMDHENMFWYRQDPGLGLRLIYFSYDVKMKEKGDIPEGYSVSREKKERFSLILESASTNQTSMYLCASNPTSGRGSGETQYFGPGTRLLVL.

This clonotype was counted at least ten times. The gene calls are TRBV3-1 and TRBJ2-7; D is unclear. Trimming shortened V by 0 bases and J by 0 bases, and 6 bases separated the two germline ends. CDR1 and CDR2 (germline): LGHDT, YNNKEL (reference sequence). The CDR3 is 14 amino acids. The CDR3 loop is CASSQERFSYEQYF. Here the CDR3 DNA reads TGTGCCAGCAGCCAAGAACGGTTCTCCTACGAGCAGTACTTC.

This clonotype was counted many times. DNA of the CDR3: TGTGCCAGCAGCCAAGAGGACGTTGTGACCGGGGAGCTGTTTTTT. It codes for CASSQEDVVTGELFF. The chain has TRBV4-2 and TRBJ2-2; D not resolved. V was trimmed by 0 bases and J by 5 bases, leaving 10 bases between them. This CDR3 has 15 amino acids. Germline V gene data show CDR1 as LGHNA and CDR2 as YNFKEQ.

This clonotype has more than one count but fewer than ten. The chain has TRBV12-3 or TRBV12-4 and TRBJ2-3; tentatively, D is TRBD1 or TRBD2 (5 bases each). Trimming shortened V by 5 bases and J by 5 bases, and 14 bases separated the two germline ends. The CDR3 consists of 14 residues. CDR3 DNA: TGTGCCAGCAGTCCGAGAGGGACGGGAGATACGCAGTATTTT. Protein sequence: CASSPRGTGDTQYF.

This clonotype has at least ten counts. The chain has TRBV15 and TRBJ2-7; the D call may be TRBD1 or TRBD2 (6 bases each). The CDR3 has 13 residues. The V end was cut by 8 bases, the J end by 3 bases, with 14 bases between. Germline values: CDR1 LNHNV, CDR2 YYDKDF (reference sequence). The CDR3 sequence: CATGGPKFYEQYF. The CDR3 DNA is TGTGCCACCGGGGGGCCTAAATTCTACGAGCAGTACTTC.

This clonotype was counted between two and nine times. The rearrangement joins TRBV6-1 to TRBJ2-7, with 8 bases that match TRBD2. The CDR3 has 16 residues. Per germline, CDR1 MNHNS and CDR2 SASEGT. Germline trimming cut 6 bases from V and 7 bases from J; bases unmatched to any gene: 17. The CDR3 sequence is CASSDRGHGPGGEQYF. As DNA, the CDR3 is TGTGCCAGCAGCGACAGAGGGCACGGGCCGGGAGGGGAGCAGTACTTC.

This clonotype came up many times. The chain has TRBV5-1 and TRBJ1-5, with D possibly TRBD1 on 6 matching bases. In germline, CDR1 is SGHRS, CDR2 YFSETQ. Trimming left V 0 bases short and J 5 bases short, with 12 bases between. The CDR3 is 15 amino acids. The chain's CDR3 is CASSLGGGGYQPQHF. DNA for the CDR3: TGCGCCAGCAGCTTGGGAGGGGGGGGGTATCAGCCCCAGCATTTT.

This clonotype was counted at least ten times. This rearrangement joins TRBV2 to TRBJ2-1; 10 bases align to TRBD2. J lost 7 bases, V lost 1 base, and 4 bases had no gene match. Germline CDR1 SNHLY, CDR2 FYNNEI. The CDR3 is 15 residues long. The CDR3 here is CASSEGLAGANEQFF. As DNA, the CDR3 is TGTGCCAGCAGTGAAGGGCTAGCGGGAGCTAATGAGCAGTTCTTC.

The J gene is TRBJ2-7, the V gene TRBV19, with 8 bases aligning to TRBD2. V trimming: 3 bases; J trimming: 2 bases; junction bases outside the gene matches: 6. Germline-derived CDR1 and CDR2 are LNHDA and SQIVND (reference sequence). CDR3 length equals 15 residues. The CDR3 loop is CASSINPGGPYEQYF. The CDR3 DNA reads TGTGCCAGTAGTATCAATCCGGGAGGGCCCTACGAGCAGTACTTC.

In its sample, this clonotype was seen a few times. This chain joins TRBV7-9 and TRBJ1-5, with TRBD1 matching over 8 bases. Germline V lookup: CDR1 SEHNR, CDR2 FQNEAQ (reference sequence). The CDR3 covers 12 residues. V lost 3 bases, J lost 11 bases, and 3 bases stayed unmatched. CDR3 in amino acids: CASSFGTGTQHF. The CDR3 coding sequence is TGTGCCAGCAGCTTCGGGACAGGCACCCAGCATTTT.

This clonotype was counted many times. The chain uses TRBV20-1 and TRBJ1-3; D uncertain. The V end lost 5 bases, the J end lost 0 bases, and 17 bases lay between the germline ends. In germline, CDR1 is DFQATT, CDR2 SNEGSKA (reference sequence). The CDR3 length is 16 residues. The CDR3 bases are TGCAGTGCTTTGAATCCGGCCCCGGACTCTGGAAACACCATATATTTT. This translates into CSALNPAPDSGNTIYF.

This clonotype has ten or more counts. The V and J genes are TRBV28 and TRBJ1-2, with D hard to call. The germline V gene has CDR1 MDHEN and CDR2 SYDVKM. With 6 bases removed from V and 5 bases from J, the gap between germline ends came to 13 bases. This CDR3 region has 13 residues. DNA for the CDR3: TGTGCCAGCAGGACATATACAGTTTATGGCTACACCTTC. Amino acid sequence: CASRTYTVYGYTF.

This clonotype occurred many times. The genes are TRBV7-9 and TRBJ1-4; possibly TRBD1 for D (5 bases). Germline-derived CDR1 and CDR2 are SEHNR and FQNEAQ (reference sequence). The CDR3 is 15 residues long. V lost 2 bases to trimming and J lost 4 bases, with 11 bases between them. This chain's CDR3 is CASSLSQGFNEKLFF. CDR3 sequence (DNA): TGTGCCAGCAGCTTATCGCAGGGCTTTAATGAAAAACTGTTTTTT.

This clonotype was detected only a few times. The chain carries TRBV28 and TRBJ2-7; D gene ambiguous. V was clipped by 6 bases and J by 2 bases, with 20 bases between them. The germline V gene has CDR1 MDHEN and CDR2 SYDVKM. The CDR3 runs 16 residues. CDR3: CASSHPWVPEPYEQYF. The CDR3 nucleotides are TGTGCCAGCAGCCACCCTTGGGTCCCAGAGCCCTACGAGCAGTACTTC.

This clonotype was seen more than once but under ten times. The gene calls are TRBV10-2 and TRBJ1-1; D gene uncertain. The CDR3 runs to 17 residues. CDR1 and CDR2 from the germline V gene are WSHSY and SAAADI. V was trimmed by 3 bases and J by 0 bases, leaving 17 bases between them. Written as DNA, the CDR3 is TGCGCCAGCAGTGATCCGGAGAGGGCGTACATGAACACTGAAGCTTTCTTT. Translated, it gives CASSDPERAYMNTEAFF.

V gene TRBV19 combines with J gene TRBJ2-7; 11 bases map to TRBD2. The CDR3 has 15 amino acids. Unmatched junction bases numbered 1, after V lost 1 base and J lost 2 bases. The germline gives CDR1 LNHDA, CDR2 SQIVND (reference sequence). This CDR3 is CASSIASGRTYEQYF. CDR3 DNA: TGTGCCAGTAGTATAGCTAGCGGGAGGACCTACGAGCAGTACTTC. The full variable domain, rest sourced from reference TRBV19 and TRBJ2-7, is DGGITQSPKYLFRKEGQNVTLSCEQNLNHDAMYWYRQDPGQGLRLIYYSQIVNDFQKGDIAEGYSVSREKKESFPLTVTSAQKNPTAFYLCASSIASGRTYEQYFGPGTRLTVT.

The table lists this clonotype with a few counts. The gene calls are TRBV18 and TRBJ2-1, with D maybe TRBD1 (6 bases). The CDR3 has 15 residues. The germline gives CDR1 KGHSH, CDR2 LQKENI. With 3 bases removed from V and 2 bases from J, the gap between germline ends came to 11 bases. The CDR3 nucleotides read TGTGCCAGCTCACCGGGGGCAGGGACCTACAATGAGCAGTTCTTC. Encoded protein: CASSPGAGTYNEQFF. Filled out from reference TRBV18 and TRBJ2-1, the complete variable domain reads NAGVMQNPRHLVRRRGQEARLRCSPMKGHSHVYWYRQLPEEGLKFMVYLQKENIIDESGMPKERFSAEFPKEGPSILRIQQVVRGDSAAYFCASSPGAGTYNEQFFGPGTRLTVL.